This TCR beta chain was documented in a study of T cell repertoires in cytomegalovirus infection. TCRdb re-called the reads with MiXCR, one entry per CDR3 protein. This table holds approximately 170,000 distinct CDR3 sequences, roughly 14% found once. V lost 4 bases, J lost 1 base, and 10 bases lay in between. This CDR3 is built from 14 residues. Findings and caveats of the study: Individuals carrying CMV plus the relevant HLA were identified by cumulative frequency of public TCR beta families. Clonotype analysis showed dominance of the ex vivo response by HLA-C-restricted CMV-specific TCR beta clonotypes.

Comments on this clonotype: The antigen is not known.

This TCR derives from a human donor in good health (CMV status not recorded). Some clones in this sample may be carry-over from other donors' samples. The source material was PBMCs. The rearrangement uses TRBV12-3 or TRBV12-4 and TRBJ1-1; a possible D gene is TRBD1 (6 bases). The CDR3 reads CASSSSTGNTEAFF. CDR3 coding DNA: TGTGCCAGCAGTTCGTCGACAGGGAACACTGAAGCTTTCTTT.